Listed below are T cell receptor beta chains from one sample, sequenced in a study of T cell changes during pregnancy in multiple sclerosis. Profiled with immunoSEQ multiplex PCR; TCRdb holds only in-frame clones, not every one. The table includes fewer than 50,000 clones, approximately 94% detected once. The specimen comprised CD8+ T cells from peripheral blood mononuclear cells, sampled before pregnancy. These receptors all stem from a female donor with multiple sclerosis, enrolled in a pregnancy study. CDR3s include the opening cysteine and the closing phenylalanine or tryptophan. The D gene is left open where the match is weak. Only part of the rows carry a size: once, few, many, or a class if the clone is expanded.

d_call: .; j_call: TRBJ2-1; v_call: TRBV7-6; clone_size: .; cdr3_nt: TGTGCCAGCAGCTTAGACTATGAGCAGTTCTTC; cdr3_aa: CASSLDYEQFF
d_call: .; j_call: TRBJ2-3; v_call: TRBV4-1; clone_size: .; cdr3_nt: TGCGCCAGCAGCCAAGATTGGCCTAGCACAGATACGCAGTATTTT; cdr3_aa: CASSQDWPSTDTQYF
d_call: .; j_call: TRBJ2-5; v_call: TRBV30; clone_size: .; cdr3_nt: TGTGCCTGGTATTCAGGGTTCGGGGAGACCCAGTACTTC; cdr3_aa: CAWYSGFGETQYF
d_call: .; j_call: TRBJ2-6; v_call: TRBV19; clone_size: once; cdr3_nt: TGTGCCAGTAGTATTAAGGTTAGCCCGGTTGGGGCCAACGTCCTGACTTTC; cdr3_aa: CASSIKVSPVGANVLTF
d_call: .; j_call: TRBJ2-3; v_call: TRBV10-3; clone_size: .; cdr3_nt: TGTGCCGTAAGGGGTTCAGATACGCAGTATTTT; cdr3_aa: CAVRGSDTQYF
d_call: TRBD1; j_call: TRBJ1-5; v_call: TRBV5-8; clone_size: .; cdr3_nt: TGTGCCAGCACCGGGGGACAGGGGATCGGTCAGCCCCAGCATTTT; cdr3_aa: CASTGGQGIGQPQHF
d_call: TRBD2; j_call: TRBJ2-2; v_call: TRBV6-1; clone_size: .; cdr3_nt: TGTGCCAGCAGTGAAAAAGGGAGGGCGGACACCGGGGAGCTGTTTTTT; cdr3_aa: CASSEKGRADTGELFF
d_call: .; j_call: TRBJ2-2; v_call: TRBV27; clone_size: .; cdr3_nt: TGTGCCAGCGGGAGGGGGAACGGGGAGCTGTTTTTT; cdr3_aa: CASGRGNGELFF
d_call: .; j_call: TRBJ1-2; v_call: TRBV5-5; clone_size: once; cdr3_nt: TGTGCCAGCAGCTTGTTAGATGCGGCTAACTATGGCTACACCTTC; cdr3_aa: CASSLLDAANYGYTF
d_call: .; j_call: TRBJ2-7; v_call: TRBV27; clone_size: once; cdr3_nt: TGTGCCAGCAGTTGGGGGGAAGGTAGCTCCTACGAGCAGTACTTC; cdr3_aa: CASSWGEGSSYEQYF
d_call: TRBD2; j_call: TRBJ2-1; v_call: TRBV6-4; clone_size: .; cdr3_nt: TGTGCCAGCAGCGAGCGGGAGTGGGGCAATGAGCAGTTCTTC; cdr3_aa: CASSEREWGNEQFF
d_call: TRBD2; j_call: TRBJ2-2; v_call: TRBV9; clone_size: .; cdr3_nt: TGTGCCAGCACCGCCGGGACTAGAGGCGGGGAGCTGTTTTTT; cdr3_aa: CASTAGTRGGELFF
d_call: TRBD1; j_call: TRBJ2-6; v_call: TRBV5-6; clone_size: .; cdr3_nt: TGTGCCACCTACTCCGGGACAGTGGTCTCTGGGGCCAACGTCCTGACTTTC; cdr3_aa: CATYSGTVVSGANVLTF
d_call: .; j_call: TRBJ2-3; v_call: TRBV10-3; clone_size: .; cdr3_nt: TGTGCCATCAGTCAACTAAACTTAGAGACAGATACGCAGTATTTT; cdr3_aa: CAISQLNLETDTQYF
d_call: TRBD2; j_call: TRBJ2-6; v_call: TRBV6-5; clone_size: .; cdr3_nt: TGTGCCAGCAGTCCTGCGGGAGCTGGGGCCAACGTCCTGACTTTC; cdr3_aa: CASSPAGAGANVLTF
d_call: .; j_call: TRBJ2-2; v_call: TRBV12-5; clone_size: .; cdr3_nt: TGTGCTAGTGTCGGGAACACCGGGGAGCTGTTTTTT; cdr3_aa: CASVGNTGELFF
d_call: TRBD1; j_call: TRBJ1-2; v_call: TRBV27; clone_size: once; cdr3_nt: TGTGCCAGTTCACAGGGGGCAATCTATGGCTACACCTTC; cdr3_aa: CASSQGAIYGYTF
d_call: .; j_call: TRBJ2-3; v_call: TRBV5-6; clone_size: .; cdr3_nt: TGTGCCAGCAGCTTGGGACTACGCACAGATACGCAGTATTTT; cdr3_aa: CASSLGLRTDTQYF
d_call: TRBD2; j_call: TRBJ2-1; v_call: TRBV7-9; clone_size: .; cdr3_nt: TGTGCCAGCAGCTTAGAGCGGGGGGGGCAGTTCTTC; cdr3_aa: CASSLERGGQFF
d_call: .; j_call: TRBJ1-5; v_call: TRBV5-6; clone_size: .; cdr3_nt: TGTGCCAGCAGCTTCGGAGGCGATATTAGCAATCAGCCCCAGCATTTT; cdr3_aa: CASSFGGDISNQPQHF
d_call: .; j_call: TRBJ2-2; v_call: TRBV27; clone_size: .; cdr3_nt: TGTGCCACCAAAGGGTTGGGCAGGGTCACCGGGGAGCTGTTTTTT; cdr3_aa: CATKGLGRVTGELFF
d_call: .; j_call: TRBJ1-2; v_call: TRBV7-9; clone_size: .; cdr3_nt: TGTGCCAGCAGCTTAGCCCTGTCGGGAAGGGCGTTAGATGGCTACACCTTC; cdr3_aa: CASSLALSGRALDGYTF
d_call: .; j_call: TRBJ2-2; v_call: TRBV27; clone_size: once; cdr3_nt: TGTGCCAGCAGCCCGGGCACCGGGGAGCTGTTTTTT; cdr3_aa: CASSPGTGELFF
d_call: TRBD2; j_call: TRBJ2-7; v_call: TRBV5-6; clone_size: .; cdr3_nt: TGTGCCAGCAGCGTGGGACTAGCAGTCGACGAGCAGTACTTC; cdr3_aa: CASSVGLAVDEQYF
d_call: .; j_call: TRBJ1-1; v_call: TRBV7-9; clone_size: .; cdr3_nt: TGTGCCAGCAGCTCAAGTCCAGGAATACGAGCTTTCTTT; cdr3_aa: CASSSSPGIRAFF
d_call: TRBD2; j_call: TRBJ2-5; v_call: TRBV7-9; clone_size: .; cdr3_nt: TGTGCCAGCAGCACCGGGACTAGCGGACAAGAGACCCAGTACTTC; cdr3_aa: CASSTGTSGQETQYF
d_call: .; j_call: TRBJ2-1; v_call: TRBV7-9; clone_size: .; cdr3_nt: TGTGCCAGCAGTTTCGGGGGATCCTACAATGAGCAGTTCTTC; cdr3_aa: CASSFGGSYNEQFF
d_call: .; j_call: TRBJ1-2; v_call: TRBV6-5; clone_size: .; cdr3_nt: TGTGCCAGCATGGCGGGCAATAACTATGGCTACACCTTC; cdr3_aa: CASMAGNNYGYTF
d_call: .; j_call: TRBJ1-1; v_call: TRBV5-4; clone_size: .; cdr3_nt: TGTGCCAGCAATGATGCGGGGCTAGGCACTGAAGCTTTCTTT; cdr3_aa: CASNDAGLGTEAFF
d_call: TRBD1; j_call: TRBJ1-2; v_call: TRBV5-4; clone_size: .; cdr3_nt: TGTGCCAGCAGCCCGGGACAGGGGGTGGCTGGCTACACCTTC; cdr3_aa: CASSPGQGVAGYTF
d_call: TRBD1; j_call: TRBJ2-1; v_call: TRBV11-2; clone_size: .; cdr3_nt: TGTGCCAGCAGTTTATGGACAGGGGGAAACTCCTACAATGAGCAGTTCTTC; cdr3_aa: CASSLWTGGNSYNEQFF
d_call: TRBD1; j_call: TRBJ1-1; v_call: TRBV27; clone_size: .; cdr3_nt: TGTGCCAGCAAGCCTACAGGGGCGGGATACACTGAAGCTTTCTTT; cdr3_aa: CASKPTGAGYTEAFF
d_call: .; j_call: TRBJ1-3; v_call: TRBV30; clone_size: .; cdr3_nt: TGTGCCTGGAGTGGCGACAGGTCCCCCTCTGGAAACACCATATATTTT; cdr3_aa: CAWSGDRSPSGNTIYF
d_call: TRBD1; j_call: TRBJ2-7; v_call: TRBV5-6; clone_size: .; cdr3_nt: TGTGCCAGCAGCTACCGGGACAGGGGATCCTACGAGCAGTACTTC; cdr3_aa: CASSYRDRGSYEQYF
d_call: .; j_call: TRBJ2-5; v_call: TRBV27; clone_size: once; cdr3_nt: TGTGCCAGCAAACTCCGGGACTTCCAAGAGACCCAGTACTTC; cdr3_aa: CASKLRDFQETQYF
d_call: .; j_call: TRBJ2-7; v_call: TRBV6-5; clone_size: .; cdr3_nt: TGTGCCAGCAGTTACGGTGGGGGCGAGCAGTACTTC; cdr3_aa: CASSYGGGEQYF
d_call: TRBD1; j_call: TRBJ1-2; v_call: TRBV7-6; clone_size: .; cdr3_nt: TGTGCCAGCAGCTCAGACAGGGGGCCCGACTATGGCTACACCTTC; cdr3_aa: CASSSDRGPDYGYTF
d_call: TRBD2; j_call: TRBJ2-7; v_call: TRBV7-2; clone_size: .; cdr3_nt: TGTGCCAGCAGCTTAGTCTTGCGGCGGGAGGACCCCTACGAGCAGTACTTC; cdr3_aa: CASSLVLRREDPYEQYF
d_call: TRBD2; j_call: TRBJ2-1; v_call: TRBV27; clone_size: .; cdr3_nt: TGTGCCAGCAGTTTAAGTCTAGCGGGCTACAATGAGCAGTTCTTC; cdr3_aa: CASSLSLAGYNEQFF
d_call: TRBD2; j_call: TRBJ2-3; v_call: TRBV27; clone_size: .; cdr3_nt: TGTGCCAGCAGTTTAATGAAGAGCGGGAGAGGAGTAGATACGCAGTATTTT; cdr3_aa: CASSLMKSGRGVDTQYF
d_call: .; j_call: TRBJ1-5; v_call: TRBV3-1/TRBV3-2; clone_size: .; cdr3_nt: TGTGCCAGCGGCCAGCCCCAGCATTTT; cdr3_aa: CASGQPQHF